This T cell receptor beta chain derives from a study of T cell clonality in common variable immunodeficiency. Study conclusions and caveats: Fewer deletions and N-nucleotide insertions were reportedly seen in common variable immunodeficiency TCR beta sequences. CVID subjects shared fewer TCRbeta clones than healthy controls did.

The repertoire was sequenced with immunoSEQ multiplex PCR; TCRdb's copy has only in-frame clones and lacks some. The sample was found to contain fewer than 40,000 clones, and every one recurs. There are 17 residues in the CDR3. CDR1 is LNHDA and CDR2 is SQIVND in the germline V gene (reference sequence). V trimming: 4 bases; J trimming: 0 bases; junction bases outside the gene matches: 9. This clone showed up just a few times. Its cognate antigen is unknown. The read stops 3 residues short of the end of the CDR3; the missing end is completed from the germline J gene. V and J are TRBV19 and TRBJ1-1; 9 positions agree with TRBD1. This clonotype was obtained from a human donor with common variable immunodeficiency. The source material was peripheral blood mononuclear cells. CDR3 DNA (partial): TGTGCCAGTAGTAGCCACAGGGGGCAGGGGATGAACACTGAA. Amino acid sequence: CASSSHRGQGMNTE. The whole CDR3 sequence is CASSSHRGQGMNTEAFF.